The 14 T cell receptor beta chains in this list originate from one sample, sequenced in a study of blood T cells in healthy people across ages. With a J-beta primer mix and a sample-barcoded 5' primer, a second PCR ran about 7 to 12 cycles. A single record per CDR3 protein comes from TCRdb applying MiXCR to the 5' RACE reads. Altogether around 940,000 distinct CDR3 sequences are present, 45% to 60% being singletons, with the ten largest covering about a fifth. Material for sequencing was blood. These receptors came from a woman in her fifties or sixties in good health.

The gene calls are TRBV5-1 and TRBJ1-1; 9 nucleotides agree with TRBD1. Unmatched junction bases numbered 6, after V lost 4 bases and J lost 5 bases. The CDR3 runs 14 residues. Looked up from germline, CDR1 is SGHRS and CDR2 is YFSETQ. CDR3 loop: CASSDRGTLTEAFF. The CDR3 region has the DNA TGCGCCAGCAGCGACAGGGGGACTCTAACTGAAGCTTTCTTT.

CDR3: CASSQPRQGSTDTQYF. Here the CDR3 DNA reads TGCGCCAGCAGCCAACCACGTCAGGGAAGCACAGATACGCAGTATTTT. V usage is TRBV4-1 and J usage is TRBJ2-3; tentatively, D is TRBD1 (5 bases). There are 16 residues in the CDR3. CDR1 and CDR2 (germline): MGHRA, YSYEKL. Trimming removed 2 bases from V and 0 bases from J, with 12 bases in between.

Points on this clonotype: The junction does not match germline at one end; this may be a read error. The chain couples TRBV20-1 to TRBJ1-1, with D unresolved. CDR1 and CDR2 from the germline V gene are DFQATT and SNEGSKA (reference sequence). CDR3 length: 15 amino acids. The CDR3 sequence is CSARDYHSKNTETFF. CDR3 DNA sequence: TGCAGTGCTAGAGACTACCACTCCAAGAACACTGAAACTTTCTTT.

The chain uses TRBV6-1 and TRBJ2-3, with unresolved D. The CDR3 loop spans 14 amino acids. Germline-derived CDR1 and CDR2 are MNHNS and SASEGT. Trimming removed 3 bases from V and 2 bases from J, with 9 bases in between. CDR3 sequence (DNA): TGTGCCAGCAGTGAGAGGCAGCCCACAGATACGCAGTATTTT. Amino acid sequence: CASSERQPTDTQYF.

The V gene is TRBV6-6, the J gene TRBJ2-1; D is unresolved. CDR1 is MNHNY and CDR2 is SVGAGI in the germline V gene (reference sequence). The CDR3 sequence is 12 residues long. Between the trimmed V and J ends, which lost 0 bases and 12 bases, there was a span of 9 bases. The CDR3 DNA reads as TGTGCCAGCAGTTACTCGTTGAGTGCGCAGTTCTTC. Protein sequence: CASSYSLSAQFF.

The chain is built from TRBV5-6 and TRBJ2-1; maybe TRBD1 (6 bases). V was pared by 0 bases and J by 0 bases, with 13 bases between. CDR3 length equals 17 residues. Germline V gives CDR1 SGHDT, CDR2 YYEEEE. CDR3 coding DNA: TGTGCCAGCAGCTTGGCGGGTGACAGGAGCTCCTACAATGAGCAGTTCTTC. Its protein is CASSLAGDRSSYNEQFF.

The chain couples TRBV6-5 to TRBJ1-1, with TRBD1 as a possible D gene (5 bases). V was cut by 5 bases and J by 0 bases, with 16 bases left in between. The CDR3 extends over 16 amino acids. Germline loops: CDR1 MNHEY, CDR2 SVGAGI. CDR3 amino acids: CASSRGAAALNTEAFF. The DNA of the CDR3 is TGTGCCAGCAGTCGTGGGGCAGCAGCCCTGAACACTGAAGCTTTCTTT.

The gene calls are TRBV20-1 and TRBJ2-1, with D tentatively TRBD2 (5 bases). Germline V gene sequence: CDR1 DFQATT, CDR2 SNEGSKA (reference sequence). The CDR3 is made up of 22 amino acids. The V and J ends lost 3 bases and 5 bases respectively, with 38 bases between them. The CDR3 loop reads CSASRVTLWGDRALAPHNEQFF. The CDR3 DNA reads as TGCAGTGCTAGCCGGGTTACTCTCTGGGGTGACCGAGCGTTAGCGCCCCACAATGAGCAGTTCTTC.

The CDR3 DNA sequence: TGTGCCAGCAGCCAAGTCTGGCGAACGGGTGGCTACACCTTC. Translating gives CASSQVWRTGGYTF. V and J are TRBV3-1 and TRBJ1-2; no reliable D call. CDR1 and CDR2 (germline): LGHDT, YNNKEL (reference sequence). Trimming pared 1 base from V and 7 bases from J, leaving 13 bases between. The CDR3 runs 14 residues.

The count of this clonotype is one. The rearrangement uses TRBV2 and TRBJ2-1; perhaps TRBD2 as D (6 bases). The V gene lost 6 bases and the J gene lost 6 bases, with 15 bases spanning the gap. CDR1 and CDR2 from the germline V gene are SNHLY and FYNNEI. The CDR3 runs 14 residues. The CDR3 region is CASRASSARNEQFF. The CDR3 DNA follows: TGTGCCAGCAGAGCGTCTAGCGCACGCAATGAGCAGTTCTTC.

The chain is built from TRBV4-1 and TRBJ2-7; 8 nucleotides agree with TRBD2. V gave up 0 bases and J gave up 3 bases; unmatched junction bases: 13. This CDR3 region has 18 residues. In germline, CDR1 is MGHRA, CDR2 YSYEKL. CDR3 sequence reads: CASSQDLGRAGVSYEQYF. The CDR3 DNA follows: TGCGCCAGCAGCCAAGATCTGGGCCGAGCGGGAGTTAGCTACGAGCAGTACTTC.

The chain links TRBV20-1 to TRBJ1-2, with D possibly TRBD1 on 5 matching bases. V was shortened by 0 bases and J by 3 bases, with 14 bases between the two germline ends. Looked up from germline, CDR1 is DFQATT and CDR2 is SNEGSKA (reference sequence). The CDR3 totals 15 residues. The CDR3 sequence is CSARDRLGDYYGYTF. CDR3 DNA: TGCAGTGCTAGAGATCGGTTAGGGGACTACTATGGCTACACCTTC.

V usage is TRBV6-5 and J usage is TRBJ2-3, with 7 positions matching TRBD2. This CDR3 comprises 14 residues. Germline values: CDR1 MNHEY, CDR2 SVGAGI. V shed 5 bases and J 4 bases; nucleotides not matched to a gene: 6. This chain's CDR3 is CASSGFRGADTQYF. CDR3 coding DNA: TGTGCCAGCAGTGGATTCCGGGGGGCAGATACGCAGTATTTT.

V is TRBV4-1 and J is TRBJ2-3, with D tentatively TRBD2 (6 bases). The CDR3 length is 14 residues. The ends were cut back, 1 base at V and 6 bases at J, with 11 bases in the middle. Germline lookup yields CDR1 MGHRA and CDR2 YSYEKL. In DNA, the CDR3 is TGCGCCAGCAGCCAAGGACGGGAGACGGATACGCAGTATTTT. This codes for CASSQGRETDTQYF.